This T cell receptor beta chain was retrieved from a study of blood T cell repertoires in COVID-19. Measured with immunoSEQ multiplex PCR; TCRdb has only the in-frame clones, and not every one. The sample lists about 200,000 clones, just over 85% occurring once. Trimming pared 6 bases from V and 4 bases from J, leaving 15 bases between. CDR3 length: 14 amino acids. CDR1 is MNHEY and CDR2 is SVGAGI in the germline V gene. The sample taken for sequencing was peripheral blood. The chain has TRBV6-5 and TRBJ1-1; maybe TRBD1 (5 bases). The sequence came from a man between 50 and 59 years old with acute or convalescent COVID-19. Here the CDR3 DNA reads TGTGCCAGCAGATCCCAGGGTGGGCGCACTGAAGCTTTCTTT. It encodes CASRSQGGRTEAFF.